This T cell receptor beta chain comes out of a study of identical twins. MiXCR was run by TCRdb on the 5' RACE reads, yielding one entry per CDR3 protein. The data contain nearly 900,000 distinct CDR3 sequences, roughly an eighth of them singletons. From germline, CDR1 is SGHAT and CDR2 FQNNGV. This CDR3 spans 15 amino acids. Trimming pared 1 base from V and 5 bases from J, leaving 14 bases between. This clonotype was seen many times. These data were also reused for a study on yellow fever vaccine responses in identical twins.

The TCR comes from a woman aged 18-30 years in good health. Sample: PBMCs. The chain joins TRBV11-2 to TRBJ2-5; D unresolved. CDR3 DNA: TGTGCCAGCAGCTTAGGTATAGGGCGGTATGAGACCCAGTACTTC. Translated, it gives CASSLGIGRYETQYF. Variable domain in full (rest from reference TRBV11-2 and TRBJ2-5): EAGVAQSPRYKIIEKRQSVAFWCNPISGHATLYWYQQILGQGPKLLIQFQNNGVVDDSQLPKDRFSAERLKGVDSTLKIQPAKLEDSAVYLCASSLGIGRYETQYFGPGTRLLVL.